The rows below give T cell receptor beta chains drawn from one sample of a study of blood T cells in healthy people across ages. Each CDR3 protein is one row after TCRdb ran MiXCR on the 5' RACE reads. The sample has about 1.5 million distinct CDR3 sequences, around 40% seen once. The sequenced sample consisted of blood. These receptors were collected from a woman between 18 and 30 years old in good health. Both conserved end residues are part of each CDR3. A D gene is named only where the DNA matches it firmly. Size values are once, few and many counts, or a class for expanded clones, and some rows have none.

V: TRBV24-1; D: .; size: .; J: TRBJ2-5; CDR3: CATSGTGEQETQYF; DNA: TGTGCCACCAGTGGAACGGGGGAACAAGAGACCCAGTACTTC
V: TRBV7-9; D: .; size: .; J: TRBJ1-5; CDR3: CASRFRAVGQPQHF; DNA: TGTGCCAGCAGGTTTCGGGCGGTCGGACAGCCCCAGCATTTT
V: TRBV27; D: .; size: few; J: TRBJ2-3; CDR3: CASSSSRGTDAQYF; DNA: TGTGCCAGCAGTTCCAGTCGTGGCACAGATGCGCAGTATTTT
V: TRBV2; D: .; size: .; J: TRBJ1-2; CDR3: CASSREHNYGYTF; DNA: TGTGCCAGCAGCAGGGAGCATAACTATGGCTACACCTTC
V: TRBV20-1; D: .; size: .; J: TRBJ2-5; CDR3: CSASPRLADEQYF; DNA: TGCAGTGCCTCCCCCCGGCTAGCCGATGAGCAGTACTTC
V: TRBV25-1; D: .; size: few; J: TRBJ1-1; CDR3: CASSRGTQNTEAFF; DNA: TGTGCCAGCAGTCGCGGGACACAGAACACTGAAGCTTTCTTT
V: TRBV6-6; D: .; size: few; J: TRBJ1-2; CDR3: CASSYAADGYGYTF; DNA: TGTGCCAGCAGTTACGCGGCGGATGGCTATGGCTACACCTTC
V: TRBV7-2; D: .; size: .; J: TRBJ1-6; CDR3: CASSLGAGTNSPLHF; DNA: TGTGCCAGCAGCTTAGGGGCAGGGACTAATTCACCCCTCCACTTT
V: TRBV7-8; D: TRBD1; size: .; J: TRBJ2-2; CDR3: CASSTYSGTGGRSGELFF; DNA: TGTGCCAGCAGCACCTATTCCGGGACAGGGGGACGAAGCGGGGAGCTGTTTTTT
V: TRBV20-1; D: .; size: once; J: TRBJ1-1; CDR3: CSAETRGGAFGEAFF; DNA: TGCAGTGCTGAGACTAGGGGGGGAGCGTTCGGTGAAGCTTTCTTT
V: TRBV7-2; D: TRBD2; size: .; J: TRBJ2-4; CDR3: CASSSTRTSGRSAKNIQYF; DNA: TGTGCCAGCAGCTCCACTCGGACTAGCGGGAGGTCGGCCAAAAACATTCAGTACTTC
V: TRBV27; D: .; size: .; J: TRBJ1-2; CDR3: CASSLSYGLLGYTF; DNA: TGTGCCAGCAGTTTATCGTACGGACTCCTTGGCTACACCTTC
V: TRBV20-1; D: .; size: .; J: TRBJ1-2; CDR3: CSARQGRWDYTF; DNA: TGCAGTGCTCGCCAGGGTCGTTGGGACTACACCTTC
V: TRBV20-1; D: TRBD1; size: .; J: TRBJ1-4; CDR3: CSARRDRPLTNEELFF; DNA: TGCAGTGCTAGAAGGGACAGGCCATTAACTAATGAAGAACTGTTTTTT
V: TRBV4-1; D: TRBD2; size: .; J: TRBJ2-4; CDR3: CASSQDGLAGDRYF; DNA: TGCGCCAGCAGCCAAGATGGGCTAGCGGGGGACAGGTACTTC
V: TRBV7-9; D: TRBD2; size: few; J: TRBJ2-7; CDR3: CASSTASGISEQYF; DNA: TGTGCCAGCAGCACCGCTAGCGGGATATCCGAGCAGTACTTC
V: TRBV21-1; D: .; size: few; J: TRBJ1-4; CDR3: CASSNGGGIGGEGTNEKLFF; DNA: TGTGCCAGCAGCAATGGGGGGGGCATCGGGGGCGAAGGGACTAATGAAAAACTGTTTTTT
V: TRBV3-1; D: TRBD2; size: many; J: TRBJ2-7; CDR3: CASSQDPTSGSYEQYF; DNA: TGTGCCAGCAGCCAAGATCCGACTAGCGGATCCTACGAGCAGTACTTC
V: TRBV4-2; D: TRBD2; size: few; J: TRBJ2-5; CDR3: CASSQQLPAGGPETQYF; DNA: TGTGCCAGCAGCCAACAACTGCCTGCGGGAGGGCCAGAGACCCAGTACTTC
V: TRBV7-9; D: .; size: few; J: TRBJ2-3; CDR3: CASSPLQDTQYF; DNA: TGTGCCAGCAGCCCACTGCAAGATACGCAGTATTTT
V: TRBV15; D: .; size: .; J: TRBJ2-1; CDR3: CATIRDEGYNEQFF; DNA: TGTGCCACCATCAGAGATGAGGGGTACAATGAGCAGTTCTTC
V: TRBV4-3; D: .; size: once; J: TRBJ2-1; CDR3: CASSQESRRKQFF; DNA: TGCGCCAGCAGCCAAGAGTCTCGTCGTAAGCAGTTCTTC
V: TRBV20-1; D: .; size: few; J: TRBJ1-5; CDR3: CSASIGNQPQHF; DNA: TGCAGTGCTAGTATCGGCAATCAGCCCCAGCATTTT
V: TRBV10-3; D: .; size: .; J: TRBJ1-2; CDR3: CAISEADGYTF; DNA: TGTGCCATCAGTGAGGCTGATGGCTACACCTTC
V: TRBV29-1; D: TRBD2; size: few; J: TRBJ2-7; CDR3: CSVAVRTRINEQYF; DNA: TGCAGCGTTGCCGTACGGACTAGAATCAATGAGCAGTACTTC
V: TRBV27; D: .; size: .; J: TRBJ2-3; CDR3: CASSRRDGDTQYF; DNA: TGTGCCAGCAGTCGCCGGGACGGAGATACGCAGTATTTT
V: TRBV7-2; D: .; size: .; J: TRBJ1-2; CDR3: CASSLPRGNYGYTF; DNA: TGTGCCAGCAGCTTACCTCGGGGAAACTATGGCTACACCTTC
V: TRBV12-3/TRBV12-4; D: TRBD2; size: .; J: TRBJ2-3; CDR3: CASSLDGLAGATDTQYF; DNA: TGTGCCAGCAGTTTAGATGGACTAGCGGGGGCCACAGATACGCAGTATTTT
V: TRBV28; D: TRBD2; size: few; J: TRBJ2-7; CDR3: CASSSRGAPYEQYF; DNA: TGTGCCAGCAGTTCGCGGGGGGCGCCCTACGAGCAGTACTTC
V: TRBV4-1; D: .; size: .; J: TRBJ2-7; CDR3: CASSQDPPGYEQYF; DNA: TGCGCCAGCAGCCAAGACCCCCCAGGCTACGAGCAGTACTTC
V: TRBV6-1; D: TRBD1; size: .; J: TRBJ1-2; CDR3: CASRPPGQGARGSGYTF; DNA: TGTGCCAGCCGACCCCCGGGACAGGGGGCGCGGGGGAGCGGCTACACCTTC